This T cell receptor beta chain was sequenced during a study of breast tumors, draining lymph nodes, adjacent tissues. TCRdb reprocessed the multiplex PCR reads via MiXCR and lists one record per CDR3 protein. The sample records 15,000 to 20,000 distinct CDR3 sequences, approximately 57% being singletons. At least ten counts were recorded for this clonotype. Its antigen is still unknown. Findings and limits, study-wide: Tumors had less TCR diversity than lymph nodes, more than nontumor tissue. Data fit most tumor T cells coming from lymph node, expanding in tumor. Compared with basal-like, luminal-like tumors shared significantly more repertoire with nontumor tissue. The lymph node origin of tumor T cells was framed as consistent with a hypothesis, not demonstrated.

The TCR originated in a female donor with breast cancer. Some clones in this sample may be carry-over from other donors' samples. Material: tumor-adjacent breast tissue.

The CDR3 protein is CASSSFRAGGKETQYF. The CDR3 DNA follows: TGCGCCAGCAGCTCCTTTCGAGCGGGGGGGAAAGAGACCCAGTACTTC. The rearrangement links TRBV5-1 to TRBJ2-5; 10 bases are a match to TRBD2. V was pared by 3 bases and J by 3 bases, with 8 bases of the junction left unmatched. The germline gives CDR1 SGHRS, CDR2 YFSETQ. This CDR3 has 16 residues. The full variable domain, completed using reference TRBV5-1 and TRBJ2-5, is KAGVTQTPRYLIKTRGQQVTLSCSPISGHRSVSWYQQTPGQGLQFLFEYFSETQRNKGNFPGRFSGRQFSNSRSEMNVSTLELGDSALYLCASSSFRAGGKETQYFGPGTRLLVL.